The table lists the clone carrying this T cell receptor (beta chain) with a few counts. Its antigen is currently unknown. Primers: 60 Vbeta forward and 13 Jbeta reverse. The data were produced by immunoSEQ multiplex PCR, yet TCRdb's version contains in-frame clones alone and is incomplete. The data show around 130,000 clones, approximately 70% seen once. Healthy bone marrow donors made up the donor group. The data stem from a study of cytomegalovirus exposure and HLA in healthy donors. General observations from the study: Analysis was performed later, and it showed HLA-associated TCR beta chains to be more clonally expanded than equally common others.

The CDR3 length is 12 residues. Trimming stripped 10 bases from V and 0 bases from J, with 6 bases between. CDR1 and CDR2 from the germline V gene are SNHLY and FYNNEI. The genes are TRBV2 and TRBJ2-2, with D unresolved. This receptor was obtained from a man between 18 and 29 years old in good health and CMV-seronegative. The sequencing sample was made of PBMCs. The CDR3 bases are TGTGCCAAGTCGGCGAACACCGGGGAGCTGTTTTTT. Protein: CAKSANTGELFF.